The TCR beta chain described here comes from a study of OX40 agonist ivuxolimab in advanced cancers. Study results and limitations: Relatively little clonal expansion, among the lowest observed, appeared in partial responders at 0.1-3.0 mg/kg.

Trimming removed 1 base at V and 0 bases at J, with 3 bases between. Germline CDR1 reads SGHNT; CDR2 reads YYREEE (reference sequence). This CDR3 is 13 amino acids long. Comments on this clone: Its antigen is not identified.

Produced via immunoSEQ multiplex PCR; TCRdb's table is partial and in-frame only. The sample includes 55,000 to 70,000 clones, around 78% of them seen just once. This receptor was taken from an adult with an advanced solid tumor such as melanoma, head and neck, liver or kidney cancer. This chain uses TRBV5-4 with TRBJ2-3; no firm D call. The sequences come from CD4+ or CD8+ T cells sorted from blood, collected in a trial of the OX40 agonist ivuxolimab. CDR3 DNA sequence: TGTGCCAGCAGCTTGACTAGCACAGATACGCAGTATTTT. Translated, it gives CASSLTSTDTQYF.